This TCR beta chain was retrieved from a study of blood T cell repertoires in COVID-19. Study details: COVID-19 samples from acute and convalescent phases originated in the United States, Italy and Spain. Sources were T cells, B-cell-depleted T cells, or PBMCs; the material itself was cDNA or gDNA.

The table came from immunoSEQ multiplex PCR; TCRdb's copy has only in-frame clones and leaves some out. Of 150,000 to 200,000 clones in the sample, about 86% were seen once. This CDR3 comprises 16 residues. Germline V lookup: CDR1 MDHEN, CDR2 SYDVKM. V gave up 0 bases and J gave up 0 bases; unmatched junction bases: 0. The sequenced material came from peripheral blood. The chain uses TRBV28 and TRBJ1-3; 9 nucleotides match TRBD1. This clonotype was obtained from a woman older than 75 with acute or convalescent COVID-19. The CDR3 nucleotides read TGTGCCAGCAGTTTATGGACAGGGGGCTCTGGAAACACCATATATTTT. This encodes CASSLWTGGSGNTIYF.